The present T cell receptor beta chain was sequenced within a study of regulatory T cells in long-lasting Graves disease. Whole-study findings and limits: Patients with persistent disease shared 2,500 to 3,500 public clonotypes, outpacing the approximately 920 shared by new patients.

With respect to this clonotype: The antigen remains unidentified.

Construction of the TCR beta libraries employed iRepertoire HTBI primers in conjunction with Arm-PCR of CDR3 regions. TCRdb re-analysed the multiplex PCR reads in MiXCR, keeping a single row per CDR3 protein. This table holds 600,000 to 850,000 distinct CDR3 sequences, 25% to 35% found once. This sample's time point: persistent/refractory GD, antithyroid drugs over 5 years with positive TRAb. The TCR library was made from RNA extracted from PBMCs. Germline V CDR1 and CDR2: MDHEN, SYDVKM. The CDR3 sequence is 13 residues long. Deletions cut 7 bases from V and 5 bases from J, with 12 bases between. This sequence originates from a female donor with Graves disease. The sequencing used peripheral blood mononuclear cells (PBMCs), collected when the disease was refractory, from a patient treated with antithyroid drugs. The rearrangement uses TRBV28 and TRBJ1-5; D is perhaps TRBD1 (5 bases). The CDR3 bases are TGTGCCAGCAACACAGGACACGATCAGCCCCAGCATTTT. Its translation: CASNTGHDQPQHF.